One sample yielded the 15 T cell receptor beta chains listed below, sequenced in a study of PD-1 blockade in classical Hodgkin lymphoma. No patient escaped relapse after autologous stem cell transplantation, and brentuximab vedotin exposure varied. TCRdb keeps only in-frame clones here, not all; method: immunoSEQ multiplex PCR. The sample has under 20,000 clones; around 85% are singletons. The sequenced sample was peripheral blood mononuclear cells (PBMCs), obtained at baseline. The receptors were sampled from a human donor with classical Hodgkin lymphoma.

This clone has only a few counts. The J gene is TRBJ1-1, the V gene TRBV10-2; D is perhaps TRBD1 (5 bases). Trimming shortened V by 0 bases and J by 1 base, and 12 bases separated the two germline ends. Germline CDR1 and CDR2: WSHSY and SAAADI. The CDR3 runs to 16 residues. The CDR3 nucleotides read TGCGCCAGCAGTGAGTCGGGGGGACGGGCGAACACTGAAGCTTTCTTT. This encodes CASSESGGRANTEAFF.

The table lists this clone with a count of one. This sequence joins TRBV2 and TRBJ1-4, with a possible D match to TRBD1 (6 bases). The CDR3 extends over 16 amino acids. Germline V gene sequence: CDR1 SNHLY, CDR2 FYNNEI. Trimming cost V 6 bases and J 0 bases, with 14 bases left between them. The CDR3 DNA reads as TGTGCCAGCAGGCCCGGGACACGTACAACTAATGAAAAACTGTTTTTT. Its translation: CASRPGTRTTNEKLFF.

J is TRBJ1-5 and V is TRBV13, with D perhaps matching TRBD1 (5 bases). Germline CDR1 reads PRHDT; CDR2 reads FYEKMQ (reference sequence). Trimming shortened V by 5 bases and J by 9 bases, and 14 bases separated the two germline ends. The CDR3 has 13 residues. For the CDR3, the DNA is TGTGCCAGCAGCCCCAGGGAGGGTGGGCCCCAGCATTTT. This encodes CASSPREGGPQHF.

V gene TRBV2 combines with J gene TRBJ1-5; weak D call: TRBD1 (6 bases). The CDR3 is made up of 14 amino acids. V shed 4 bases and J shed 6 bases, with 13 bases lying between them. Per the germline V gene, CDR1 is SNHLY and CDR2 is FYNNEI. CDR3 sequence (DNA): TGTGCCAGCAGTGGGGGGGCACGAAGTCAGCCCCAGCATTTT. This codes for CASSGGARSQPQHF.

The chain couples TRBV6-6 to TRBJ2-7; 8 nucleotides match TRBD1. This CDR3 has 13 amino acids. In germline, CDR1 is MNHNY, CDR2 SVGAGI (reference sequence). The J segment lost 1 base and the V segment lost 7 bases, leaving 3 bases of the junction unmatched. The CDR3, as DNA: TGTGCCAGCATAGGACAGGGTTCCTACGAGCAGTACTTC. This codes for CASIGQGSYEQYF.

The chain carries TRBV19 and TRBJ1-6, with TRBD1 matching 7 bases. After removal of 5 bases from V and 7 bases from J, the junction contained 5 bases not matched to a gene. CDR1 LNHDA and CDR2 SQIVND come from the germline V gene (reference sequence). The CDR3 length is 14 residues. The CDR3, as DNA: TGTGCCAGTAGTTGGACAGGAGACAATTCACCCCTCCACTTT. Its translation: CASSWTGDNSPLHF. The variable domain in full, completed from reference TRBV19 and TRBJ1-6, reads DGGITQSPKYLFRKEGQNVTLSCEQNLNHDAMYWYRQDPGQGLRLIYYSQIVNDFQKGDIAEGYSVSREKKESFPLTVTSAQKNPTAFYLCASSWTGDNSPLHFGNGTRLTVT.

J is TRBJ1-6 and V is TRBV9, with D possibly being TRBD1 (6 bases). Trimming removed 0 bases from V and 3 bases from J, with 7 bases in between. Per the germline V gene, CDR1 is SGDLS and CDR2 is YYNGEE. The CDR3 runs to 15 residues. The CDR3 nucleotides read TGTGCCAGCAGCGTAGCAGGGGTCTATAATTCACCCCTCCACTTT. Its translation is CASSVAGVYNSPLHF.

The V and J genes are TRBV5-4 and TRBJ2-2; TRBD2 agrees at 13 bases. With 0 bases clipped from V and 6 bases from J, the junction kept 2 bases outside the gene matches. The germline V gene encodes CDR1 SGHNT and CDR2 YYREEE (reference sequence). The CDR3 totals 16 residues. The CDR3 protein is CASSLGLAGGSGELFF. CDR3 bases: TGTGCCAGCAGCTTGGGACTAGCGGGGGGATCCGGGGAGCTGTTTTTT.

V usage is TRBV28 and J usage is TRBJ2-3; tentatively, D is TRBD2 (6 bases). Germline V gene lookup returns CDR1 MDHEN and CDR2 SYDVKM. The CDR3 consists of 15 residues. Trimming stripped 5 bases from V and 2 bases from J, with 14 bases between. The CDR3 is CASSPMGTYTDTQYF. CDR3 sequence (DNA): TGTGCCAGCAGTCCCATGGGGACTTACACAGATACGCAGTATTTT. The full variable domain, its missing parts supplied by reference TRBV28 and TRBJ2-3, is DVKVTQSSRYLVKRTGEKVFLECVQDMDHENMFWYRQDPGLGLRLIYFSYDVKMKEKGDIPEGYSVSREKKERFSLILESASTNQTSMYLCASSPMGTYTDTQYFGPGTRLTVL.

The rearrangement links TRBV27 to TRBJ2-7; D call uncertain. Trimming stripped 6 bases from V and 2 bases from J, with 14 bases between. The CDR3 contains 14 residues. Germline CDR1 MNHEY, CDR2 SMNVEV (reference sequence). The CDR3 coding sequence is TGTGCCAGCAGCCCTCTGGGCACCGCCTACGAGCAGTACTTC. Protein product: CASSPLGTAYEQYF.

This chain uses TRBV5-6 with TRBJ2-7, with 7 bases lining up with TRBD1. The CDR3 runs 14 residues. V trimming: 5 bases; J trimming: 2 bases; junction bases outside the gene matches: 7. Germline assignment: CDR1 SGHDT and CDR2 YYEEEE. The CDR3 loop is CASSAPGQAYEQYF. CDR3 sequence (DNA): TGTGCCAGCAGTGCCCCTGGACAGGCCTACGAGCAGTACTTC.

The chain uses TRBV28 and TRBJ2-3; the D gene is possibly TRBD2 (6 bases). CDR3 length equals 15 residues. CDR1 MDHEN and CDR2 SYDVKM come from the germline V gene. V lost 2 bases to trimming and J lost 8 bases, with 17 bases between them. CDR3 DNA: TGTGCCAGCAGTTTAGCCGTTAGGCGGGGAGGTACGCAGTATTTT. Translated: CASSLAVRRGGTQYF.

Here the CDR3 DNA reads TGTGCCACCCAACCTGGAGGCAGGGGACAGTTAACCCAAGAGACCCAGTACTTC. Protein product: CATQPGGRGQLTQETQYF. This chain links TRBV7-6 with TRBJ2-5; 7 nucleotides line up with TRBD1. The V and J ends lost 10 bases and 1 base, in that order; junction bases with no gene match: 21. The CDR3 is 18 amino acids. The germline gives CDR1 SGHVS, CDR2 FNYEAQ. Variable domain in full (rest from reference TRBV7-6 and TRBJ2-5): GAGVSQSPRYKVTKRGQDVALRCDPISGHVSLYWYRQALGQGPEFLTYFNYEAQQDKSGLPNDRFSAERPEGSISTLTIQRTEQRDSAMYRCATQPGGRGQLTQETQYFGPGTRLLVL.

The count of this clone is one. This chain uses TRBV7-9 with TRBJ1-2; no firm D call. Trimming pared 7 bases from V and 4 bases from J, leaving 13 bases between. Germline V gene data show CDR1 as SEHNR and CDR2 as FQNEAQ (reference sequence). There are 13 residues in the CDR3. CDR3 sequence (DNA): TGTGCCAGCACCCTCGGACCACGCTATGGCTACACCTTC. Translation: CASTLGPRYGYTF.

J is TRBJ2-3 and V is TRBV7-6, with TRBD1 as a possible D gene (6 bases). Trimming took 5 bases from V and 2 from J, leaving 17 bases between them. This CDR3 has 16 residues. The germline gives CDR1 SGHVS, CDR2 FNYEAQ. The CDR3 DNA sequence: TGTGCCAGCAGCACGCCTCGGGACATACCCACAGATACGCAGTATTTT. This codes for CASSTPRDIPTDTQYF.